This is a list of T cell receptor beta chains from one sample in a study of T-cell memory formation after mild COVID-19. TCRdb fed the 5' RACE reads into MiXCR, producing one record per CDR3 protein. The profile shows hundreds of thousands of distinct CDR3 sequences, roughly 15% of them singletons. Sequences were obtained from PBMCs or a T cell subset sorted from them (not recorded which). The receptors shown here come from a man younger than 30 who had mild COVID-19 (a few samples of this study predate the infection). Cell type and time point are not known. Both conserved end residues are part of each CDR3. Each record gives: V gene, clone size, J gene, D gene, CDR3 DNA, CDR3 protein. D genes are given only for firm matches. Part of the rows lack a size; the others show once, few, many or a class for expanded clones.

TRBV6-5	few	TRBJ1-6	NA	TGTGCCAGCAGTAGAGGACACTATAATTCACCCCTCCACTTT	CASSRGHYNSPLHF
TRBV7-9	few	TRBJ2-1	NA	TGTGCCAGCAGCTTAGTGCCCCCGCGCGGCAAGCAGTTCTTC	CASSLVPPRGKQFF
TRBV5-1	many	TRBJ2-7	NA	TGCGCCAGCAGCCGCTTCCGAGACGGGGCCTCCTACGAGCAGTACTTC	CASSRFRDGASYEQYF
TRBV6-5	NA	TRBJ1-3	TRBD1	TGTGCCAGCAGTTACTCCACAGGGGGAGTCCCATATTTT	CASSYSTGGVPYF
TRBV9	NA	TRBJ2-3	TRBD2	TGTGCCAGCAGCGAGGGGACTAGCGGGGTTGATACGCAGTATTTT	CASSEGTSGVDTQYF
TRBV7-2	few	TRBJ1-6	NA	TGTGCCAGCAGCTCCCCTAACAGGAGCTCCTATAATTCACCCCTCCACTTT	CASSSPNRSSYNSPLHF
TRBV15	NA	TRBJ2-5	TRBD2	TGTGCCACCAGCAGAGCCTGGACTAGCGGGGGCCAAGAGACCCAGTACTTC	CATSRAWTSGGQETQYF
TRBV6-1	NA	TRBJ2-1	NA	TGTGCCAGCAGCTCCCGCGGCGGGTCGAGCTACAATGAGCAGTTCTTC	CASSSRGGSSYNEQFF
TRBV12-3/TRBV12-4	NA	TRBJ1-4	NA	TGTGCCAGCAGTTTTAGGGTAGGCCCGAGGGAGCAAAATGAAAAACTGTTTTTT	CASSFRVGPREQNEKLFF
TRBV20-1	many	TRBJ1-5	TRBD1	TGCAGTGCTAGCCGCACGACAGGGAGTGGGCCCCAGCATTTT	CSASRTTGSGPQHF
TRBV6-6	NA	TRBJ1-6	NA	TGTGCCAGCAGGCCAGGGGAATCACCCCTCCACTTT	CASRPGESPLHF
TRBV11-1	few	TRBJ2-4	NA	TGTGCCAGCAGCCGAGAGGGCGCCAACATTCAGTACTTC	CASSREGANIQYF
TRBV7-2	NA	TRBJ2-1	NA	TGTGCCAGCAGCTTACTCGGGACAAACGTAAATGAGCAGTTCTTC	CASSLLGTNVNEQFF
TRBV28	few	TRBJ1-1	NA	TGTGCCAGCAGTTTAGGGGGGTCGCCCCACACTGAAGCTTTCTTT	CASSLGGSPHTEAFF
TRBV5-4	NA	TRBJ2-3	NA	TGTGCCAGCAGCACCGGGGGCCCCAGGCCAGATACGCAGTATTTT	CASSTGGPRPDTQYF
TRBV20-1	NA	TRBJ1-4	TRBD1	TGCAGTGCTAGAGATCGCCGGACAGGTCTAGAAAAACTGTTTTTT	CSARDRRTGLEKLFF
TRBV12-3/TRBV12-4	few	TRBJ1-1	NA	TGTGCCAGCAGTCACTGGGCAGGTCCTGAGAGGGCTGAAGCTTTCTTT	CASSHWAGPERAEAFF
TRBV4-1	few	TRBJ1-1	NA	TGCGCCAGCAGCCAAGTCGGAGTTGGTGAAGCTTTCTTT	CASSQVGVGEAFF
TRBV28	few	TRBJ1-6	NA	TGTGCCAGCGCACTGCGGGTTTCGTCCCTCCACTTT	CASALRVSSLHF
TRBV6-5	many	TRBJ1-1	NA	TGTGCCAGCAGTCAACTCGGGGCAGCCACCCTCGAAGCTTTCTTT	CASSQLGAATLEAFF
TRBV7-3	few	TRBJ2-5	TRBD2	TGTGCCAGCAGCCTAGACGGGGGGGACCAAGAGACCCAGTACTTC	CASSLDGGDQETQYF
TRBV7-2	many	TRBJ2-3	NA	TGTGCCAGCAGCCCCGGGACGTCTAGCACAGATACGCAGTATTTT	CASSPGTSSTDTQYF
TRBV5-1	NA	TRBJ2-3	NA	TGCGCCAGCAGCCAGACAGGTCTCGGTACAGATACGCAGTATTTT	CASSQTGLGTDTQYF
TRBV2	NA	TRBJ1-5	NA	TGTGCCAGCCGGGACTCAGGTAATCAGCCCCAGCATTTT	CASRDSGNQPQHF
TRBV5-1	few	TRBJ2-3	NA	TGCGCCAGCAGCGGGACGGGCAGGCGGGATACGCAGTATTTT	CASSGTGRRDTQYF
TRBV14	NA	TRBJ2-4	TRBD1	TGTGCCAGCAGCGAACCATTGGACAGGGATGCCAAAAACATTCAGTACTTC	CASSEPLDRDAKNIQYF
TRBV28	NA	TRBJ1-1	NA	TGTGCCATCTTGTCGGGTATAAACACTGAAGCTTTCTTT	CAILSGINTEAFF
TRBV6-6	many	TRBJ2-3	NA	TGTGCCAGCAGCCGAATCGACTGGGTCACAGATACGCAGTATTTT	CASSRIDWVTDTQYF